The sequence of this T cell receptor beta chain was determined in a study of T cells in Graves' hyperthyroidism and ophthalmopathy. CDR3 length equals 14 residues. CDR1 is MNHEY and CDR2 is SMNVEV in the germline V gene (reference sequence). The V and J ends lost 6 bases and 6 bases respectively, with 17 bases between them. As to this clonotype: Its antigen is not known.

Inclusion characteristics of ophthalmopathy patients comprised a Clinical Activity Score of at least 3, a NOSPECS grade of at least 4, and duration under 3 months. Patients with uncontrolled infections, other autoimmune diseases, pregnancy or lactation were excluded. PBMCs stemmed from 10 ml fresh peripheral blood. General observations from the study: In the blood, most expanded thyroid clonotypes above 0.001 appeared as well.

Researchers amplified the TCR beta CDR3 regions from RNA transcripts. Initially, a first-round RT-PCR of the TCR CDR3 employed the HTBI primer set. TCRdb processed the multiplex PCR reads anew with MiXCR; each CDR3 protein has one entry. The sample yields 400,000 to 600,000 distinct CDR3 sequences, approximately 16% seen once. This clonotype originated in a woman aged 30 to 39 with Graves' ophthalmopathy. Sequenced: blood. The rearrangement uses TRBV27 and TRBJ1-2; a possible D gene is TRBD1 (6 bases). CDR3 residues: CASRSLPSGDGYTF. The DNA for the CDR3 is TGTGCCAGCAGGAGTTTACCCTCAGGGGATGGCTACACCTTC.